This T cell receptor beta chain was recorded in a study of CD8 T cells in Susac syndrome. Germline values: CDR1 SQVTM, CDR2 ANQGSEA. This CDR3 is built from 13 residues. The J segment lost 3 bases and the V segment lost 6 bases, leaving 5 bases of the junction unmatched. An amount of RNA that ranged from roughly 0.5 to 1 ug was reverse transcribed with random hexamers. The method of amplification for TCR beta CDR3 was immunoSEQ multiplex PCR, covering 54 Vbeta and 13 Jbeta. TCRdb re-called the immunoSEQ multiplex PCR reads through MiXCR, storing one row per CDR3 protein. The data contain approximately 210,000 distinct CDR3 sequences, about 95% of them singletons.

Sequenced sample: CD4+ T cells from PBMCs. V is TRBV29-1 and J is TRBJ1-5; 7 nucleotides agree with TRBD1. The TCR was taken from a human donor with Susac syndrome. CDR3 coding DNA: TGCAGCGTCCTGGGACAGTACAATCAGCCCCAGCATTTT. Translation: CSVLGQYNQPQHF.